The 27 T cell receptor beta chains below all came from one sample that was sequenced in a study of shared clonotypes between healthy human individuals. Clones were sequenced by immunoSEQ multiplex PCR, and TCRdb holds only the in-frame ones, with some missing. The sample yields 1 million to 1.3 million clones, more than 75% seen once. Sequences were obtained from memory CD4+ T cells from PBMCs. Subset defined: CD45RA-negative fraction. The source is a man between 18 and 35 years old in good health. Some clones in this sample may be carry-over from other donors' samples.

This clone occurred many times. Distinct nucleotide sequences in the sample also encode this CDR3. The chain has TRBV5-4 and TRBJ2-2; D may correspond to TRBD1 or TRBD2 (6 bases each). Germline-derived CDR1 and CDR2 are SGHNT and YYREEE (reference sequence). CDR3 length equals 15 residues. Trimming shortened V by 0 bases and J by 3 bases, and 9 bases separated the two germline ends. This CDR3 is CASSLDREDTGELFF. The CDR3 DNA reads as TGTGCCAGCAGCTTGGACAGGGAGGACACCGGGGAGCTGTTTTTT. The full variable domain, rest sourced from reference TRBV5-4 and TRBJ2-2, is ETGVTQSPTHLIKTRGQQVTLRCSSQSGHNTVSWYQQALGQGPQFIFQYYREEENGRGNFPPRFSGLQFPNYSSELNVNALELDDSALYLCASSLDREDTGELFFGEGSRLTVL.

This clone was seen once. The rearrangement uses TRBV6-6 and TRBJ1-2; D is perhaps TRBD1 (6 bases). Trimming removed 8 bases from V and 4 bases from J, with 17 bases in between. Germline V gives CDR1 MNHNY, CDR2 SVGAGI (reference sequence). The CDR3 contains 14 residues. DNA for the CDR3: TGTGCCAGCGATTGGGGGGGGCGGACCTATGGCTACACCTTC. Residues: CASDWGGRTYGYTF.

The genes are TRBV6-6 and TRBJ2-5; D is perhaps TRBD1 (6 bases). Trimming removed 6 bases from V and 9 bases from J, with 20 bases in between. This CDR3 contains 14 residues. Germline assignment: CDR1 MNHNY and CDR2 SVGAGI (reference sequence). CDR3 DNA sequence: TGTGCCAGCAGCCTGGAAGGACAGAGACCTTCCCAGTACTTC. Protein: CASSLEGQRPSQYF.

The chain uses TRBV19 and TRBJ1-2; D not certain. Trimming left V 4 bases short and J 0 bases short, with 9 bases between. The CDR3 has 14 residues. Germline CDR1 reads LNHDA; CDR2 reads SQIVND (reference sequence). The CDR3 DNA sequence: TGTGCCAGTAGTAGCCAGGCCGCTAACTATGGCTACACCTTC. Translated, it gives CASSSQAANYGYTF.

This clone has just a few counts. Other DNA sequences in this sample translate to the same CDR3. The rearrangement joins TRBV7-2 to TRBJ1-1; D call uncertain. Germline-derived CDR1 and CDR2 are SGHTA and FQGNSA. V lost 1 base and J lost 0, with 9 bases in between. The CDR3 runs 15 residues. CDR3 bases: TGTGCCAGCAGCTTAGGGGTCGGAATGAACACTGAAGCTTTCTTT. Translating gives CASSLGVGMNTEAFF.

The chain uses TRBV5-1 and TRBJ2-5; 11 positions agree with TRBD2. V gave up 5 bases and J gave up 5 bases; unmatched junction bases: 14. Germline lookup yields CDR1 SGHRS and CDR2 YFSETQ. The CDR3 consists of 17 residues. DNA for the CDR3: TGCGCCAGCAGAGACTTAGCGGGAGGGCCTGAGAGGGAGACCCAGTACTTC. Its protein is CASRDLAGGPERETQYF.

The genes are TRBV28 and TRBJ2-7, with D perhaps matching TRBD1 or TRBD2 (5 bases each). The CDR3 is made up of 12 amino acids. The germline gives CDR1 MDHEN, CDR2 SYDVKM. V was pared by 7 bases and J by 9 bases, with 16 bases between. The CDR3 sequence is CASTQVPAAQYF. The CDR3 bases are TGTGCCAGCACACAGGTCCCAGCGGCGCAGTACTTC.

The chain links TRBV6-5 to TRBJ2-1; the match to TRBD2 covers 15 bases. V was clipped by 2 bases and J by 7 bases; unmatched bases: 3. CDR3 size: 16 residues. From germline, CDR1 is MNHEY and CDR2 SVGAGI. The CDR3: CASSYPGTSGRNEQFF. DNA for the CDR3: TGTGCCAGCAGTTACCCCGGGACTAGCGGGAGGAATGAGCAGTTCTTC.

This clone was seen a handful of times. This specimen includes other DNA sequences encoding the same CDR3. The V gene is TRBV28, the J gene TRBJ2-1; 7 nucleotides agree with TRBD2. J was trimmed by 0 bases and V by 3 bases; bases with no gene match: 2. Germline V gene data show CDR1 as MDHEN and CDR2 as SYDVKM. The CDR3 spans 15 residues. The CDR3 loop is CASSLGGSSYNEQFF. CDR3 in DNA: TGTGCCAGCAGTTTGGGGGGGAGCTCCTACAATGAGCAGTTCTTC.

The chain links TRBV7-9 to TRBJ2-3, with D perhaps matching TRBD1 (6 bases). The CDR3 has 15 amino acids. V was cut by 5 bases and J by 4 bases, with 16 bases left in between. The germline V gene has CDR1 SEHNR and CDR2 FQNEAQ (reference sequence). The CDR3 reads CASSPRGRGPDTQYF. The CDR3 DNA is TGTGCCAGCAGCCCTAGGGGCAGGGGCCCAGATACGCAGTATTTT.

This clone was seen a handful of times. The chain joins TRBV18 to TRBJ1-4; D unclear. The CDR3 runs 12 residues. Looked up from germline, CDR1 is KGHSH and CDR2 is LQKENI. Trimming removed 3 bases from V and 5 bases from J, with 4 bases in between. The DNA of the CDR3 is TGTGCCAGCTCACCCGGGAATGAAAAACTGTTTTTT. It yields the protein CASSPGNEKLFF.

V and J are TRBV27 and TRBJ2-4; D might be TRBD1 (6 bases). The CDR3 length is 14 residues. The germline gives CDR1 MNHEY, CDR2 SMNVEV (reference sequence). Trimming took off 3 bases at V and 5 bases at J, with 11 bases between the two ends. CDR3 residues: CASSFVGQENIQYF. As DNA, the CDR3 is TGTGCCAGCAGTTTTGTGGGACAAGAAAACATTCAGTACTTC.

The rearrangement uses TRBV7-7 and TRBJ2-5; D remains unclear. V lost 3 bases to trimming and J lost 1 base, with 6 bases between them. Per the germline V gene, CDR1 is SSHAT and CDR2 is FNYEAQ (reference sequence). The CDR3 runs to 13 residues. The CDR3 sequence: CASSFGGQETQYF. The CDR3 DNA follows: TGTGCCAGCAGCTTTGGTGGCCAAGAGACCCAGTACTTC.

The CDR3 bases are TGCGCCAGCAGCACCCAATACTCTGGGGCCAACGTCCTGACTTTC. Encoded protein: CASSTQYSGANVLTF. V usage is TRBV5-1 and J usage is TRBJ2-6, with no clear D. This CDR3 contains 15 residues. Germline V gene sequence: CDR1 SGHRS, CDR2 YFSETQ. V lost 4 bases to trimming and J lost 0 bases, with 8 bases between them.

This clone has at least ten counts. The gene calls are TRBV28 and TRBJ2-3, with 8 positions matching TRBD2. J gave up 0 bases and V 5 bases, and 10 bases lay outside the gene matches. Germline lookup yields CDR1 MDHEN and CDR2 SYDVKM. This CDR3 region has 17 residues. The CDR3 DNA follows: TGTGCCAGCAGTAGACTAGCGTACTATACTAGCACAGATACGCAGTATTTT. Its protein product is CASSRLAYYTSTDTQYF.

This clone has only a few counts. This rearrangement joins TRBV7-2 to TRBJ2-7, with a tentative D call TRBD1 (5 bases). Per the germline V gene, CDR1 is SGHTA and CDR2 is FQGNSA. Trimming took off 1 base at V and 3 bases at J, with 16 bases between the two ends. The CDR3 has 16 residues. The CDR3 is CASSLVGRTHNYEQYF. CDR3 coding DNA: TGTGCCAGCAGCTTAGTAGGTCGGACACATAACTACGAGCAGTACTTC.

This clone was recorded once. The CDR3 is CASSLGLAEYNEQFF. CDR3 bases: TGTGCCAGCAGCTTAGGACTAGCGGAATACAATGAGCAGTTCTTC. V is TRBV7-9 and J is TRBJ2-1; 9 bases match TRBD2. V lost 1 base to trimming and J lost 4 bases; unmatched junction nucleotides: 2. CDR1 and CDR2 (germline): SEHNR, FQNEAQ (reference sequence). The CDR3 totals 15 residues.

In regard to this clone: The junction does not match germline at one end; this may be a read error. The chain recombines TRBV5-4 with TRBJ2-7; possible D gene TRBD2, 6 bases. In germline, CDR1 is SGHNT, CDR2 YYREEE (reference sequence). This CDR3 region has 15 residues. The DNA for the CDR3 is TGTGCCAGAAGCTTGGGGACGGGAGTGTTCTACGAGCAGTACTTC. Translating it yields CARSLGTGVFYEQYF.

CDR3 residues: CASSLQRGGTRISGYTF. CDR3 nucleotide sequence: TGTGCCAGCAGTTTACAAAGGGGAGGGACACGGATAAGTGGCTACACCTTC. This rearrangement joins TRBV28 to TRBJ1-2; tentative D call: TRBD1 (6 bases). The CDR3 sequence is 17 residues long. CDR1 and CDR2 from the germline V gene are MDHEN and SYDVKM. Between the trimmed V and J ends, which lost 2 bases and 7 bases, there was a span of 23 bases.

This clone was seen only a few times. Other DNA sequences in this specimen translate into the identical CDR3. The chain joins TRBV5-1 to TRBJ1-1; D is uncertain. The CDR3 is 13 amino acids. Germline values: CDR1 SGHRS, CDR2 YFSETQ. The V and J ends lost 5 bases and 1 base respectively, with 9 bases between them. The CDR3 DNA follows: TGCGCCAGCAGTTTGAGGCCGAACACTGAAGCTTTCTTT. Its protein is CASSLRPNTEAFF.

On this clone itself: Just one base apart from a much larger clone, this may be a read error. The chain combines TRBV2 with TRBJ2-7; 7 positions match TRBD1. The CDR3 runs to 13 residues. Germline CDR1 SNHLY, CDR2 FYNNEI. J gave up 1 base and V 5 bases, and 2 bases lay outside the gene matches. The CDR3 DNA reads TGTGCCAGCAGTCCGGGACAGTCCTACGAGCAGTACTTC. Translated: CASSPGQSYEQYF.

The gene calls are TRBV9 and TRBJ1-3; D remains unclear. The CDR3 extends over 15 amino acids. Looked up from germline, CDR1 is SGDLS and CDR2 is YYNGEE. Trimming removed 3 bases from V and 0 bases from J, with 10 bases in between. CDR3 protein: CASSDGRSSGNTIYF. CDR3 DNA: TGTGCCAGCAGCGATGGACGTTCCTCTGGAAACACCATATATTTT.

CDR3 region: CASSLVASGSGYNEQFF. DNA for the CDR3: TGTGCCAGCAGCTTAGTTGCTAGCGGGAGTGGCTACAATGAGCAGTTCTTC. The rearrangement uses TRBV7-2 and TRBJ2-1, with TRBD2 identical over 10 bases. The CDR3 spans 17 residues. Germline V lookup: CDR1 SGHTA, CDR2 FQGNSA. V dropped 1 base and J dropped 3; count of bases not matched to a gene: 6.

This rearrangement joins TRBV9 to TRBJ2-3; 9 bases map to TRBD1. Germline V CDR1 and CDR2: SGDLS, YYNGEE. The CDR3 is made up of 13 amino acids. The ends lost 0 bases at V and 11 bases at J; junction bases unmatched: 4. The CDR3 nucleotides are TGTGCCAGCAGCGTAGCCCCGACAGGGGGGCAGTATTTT. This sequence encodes CASSVAPTGGQYF.

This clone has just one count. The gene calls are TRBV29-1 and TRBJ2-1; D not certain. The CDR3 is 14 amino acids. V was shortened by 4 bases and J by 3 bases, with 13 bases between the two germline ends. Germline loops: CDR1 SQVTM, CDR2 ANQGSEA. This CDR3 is CSVGQVGYYNEQFF. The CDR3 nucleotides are TGCAGCGTTGGGCAGGTCGGATACTACAATGAGCAGTTCTTC.

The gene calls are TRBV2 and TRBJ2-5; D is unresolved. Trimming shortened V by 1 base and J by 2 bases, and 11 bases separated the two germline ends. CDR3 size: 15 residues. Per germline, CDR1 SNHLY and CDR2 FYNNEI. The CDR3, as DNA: TGTGCCAGCAGTGAAGAATCTGGCGGTCAAGAGACCCAGTACTTC. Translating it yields CASSEESGGQETQYF.

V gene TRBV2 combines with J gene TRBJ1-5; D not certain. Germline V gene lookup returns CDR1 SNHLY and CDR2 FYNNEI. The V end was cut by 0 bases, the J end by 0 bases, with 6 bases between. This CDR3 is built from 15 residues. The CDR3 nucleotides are TGTGCCAGCAGTGAAGCGCTGGGTAGCAATCAGCCCCAGCATTTT. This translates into CASSEALGSNQPQHF.